This T cell receptor beta chain originates from a study of blood T cells in healthy people across ages. General study results and limits: TCR beta diversity, measured per million T cells, fell in a roughly linear way with age.

Through a sample-barcoded 5' primer and a J-beta primer mix, a second PCR was run for roughly 7 to 12 cycles. TCRdb used MiXCR to reprocess the 5' RACE reads, holding one entry per CDR3 protein. Among more than 750,000 distinct CDR3 sequences, 25% to 30% were seen once, and the ten largest hold approximately 10%. The CDR3 is 15 amino acids. V trimming: 3 bases; J trimming: 3 bases; junction bases outside the gene matches: 8. Germline assignment: CDR1 DFQATT and CDR2 SNEGSKA (reference sequence). Regarding this clonotype: What it binds is unknown.

The data also belong to a second study, concerning T cells of mothers and their children. Turning to that study: Mothers and children who were related shared slightly more overlap than unrelated pairs, but not significantly more.

This chain uses TRBV20-1 with TRBJ2-7, with 10 bases matching TRBD2. The sequenced material came from blood. The TCR originated in a woman in her thirties or forties in good health. CDR3 in amino acids: CSASATGTSVYEQYF. CDR3 nucleotides: TGCAGTGCTAGTGCCACCGGGACTAGCGTCTACGAGCAGTACTTC.